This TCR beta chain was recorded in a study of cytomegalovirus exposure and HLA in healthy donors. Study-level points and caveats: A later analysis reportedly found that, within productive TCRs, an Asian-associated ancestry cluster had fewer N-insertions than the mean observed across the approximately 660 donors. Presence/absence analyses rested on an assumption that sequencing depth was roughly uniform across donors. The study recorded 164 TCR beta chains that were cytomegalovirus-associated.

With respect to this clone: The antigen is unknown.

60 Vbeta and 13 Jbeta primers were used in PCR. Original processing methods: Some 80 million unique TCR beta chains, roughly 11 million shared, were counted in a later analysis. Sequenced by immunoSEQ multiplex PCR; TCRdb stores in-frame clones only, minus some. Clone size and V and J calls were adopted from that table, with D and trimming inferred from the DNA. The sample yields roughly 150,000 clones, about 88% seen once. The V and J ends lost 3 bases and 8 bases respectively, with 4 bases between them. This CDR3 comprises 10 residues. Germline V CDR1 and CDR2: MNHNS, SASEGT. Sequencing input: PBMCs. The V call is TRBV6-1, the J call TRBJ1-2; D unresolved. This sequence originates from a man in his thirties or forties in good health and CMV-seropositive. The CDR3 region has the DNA TGTGCCAGCAGTGACATCGGCTACACCTTC. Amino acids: CASSDIGYTF.